A single sample is the source of the 30 T cell receptor beta chains below, sequenced in a study of T cells in Graves' hyperthyroidism and ophthalmopathy. RNA transcripts provided the source from which TCR beta CDR3 regions were amplified. RT-PCR in the first round (using the HTBI primer set) targeted the TCR CDR3. TCRdb processed the multiplex PCR reads anew with MiXCR; each CDR3 protein has one entry. The top ten hold around 3.5% of the sample, which has around 600,000 distinct CDR3 sequences, 16% seen once. Material for sequencing was blood. The receptors come from a woman in her thirties or forties with Graves' ophthalmopathy.

In its sample, this clonotype was seen many times. The chain has TRBV6-1 and TRBJ2-1, with D uncertain. Germline CDR1 and CDR2: MNHNS and SASEGT. CDR3 length: 13 residues. V lost 1 base, J lost 9 bases, and 10 bases lay in between. The CDR3 DNA is TGTGCCAGCAGTGAAGACTTCTTGGTTGAGCAGTTCTTC. It translates to CASSEDFLVEQFF.

Points on this clonotype: A much larger clone sits a single nucleotide away, making a read error possible. The chain couples TRBV28 to TRBJ1-6; D ambiguous. V lost 5 bases, J lost 7 bases, and 6 bases lay in between. The CDR3 sequence is 12 residues long. The V gene's germline CDR1 is MDHEN and CDR2 SYDVKM. The CDR3 bases are TGTGCCAGCAGTCATATAAATTCACCCCTCCACTTT. Translation gives CASSHINSPLHF.

This clonotype has ten or more counts. The V gene is TRBV28, the J gene TRBJ1-2; 8 bases align to TRBD1. V was pared by 4 bases and J by 5 bases, with 15 bases of the junction left unmatched. This CDR3 contains 17 residues. Germline CDR1 reads MDHEN; CDR2 reads SYDVKM. CDR3 DNA: TGTGCCAGCAGTTCTTCCCTCCGACAGGGGTTTAGGTATGGCTACACCTTC. Protein product: CASSSSLRQGFRYGYTF.

This clonotype was seen repeatedly, ten times or more. V gene TRBV5-1 combines with J gene TRBJ2-3, with TRBD2 matching 7 bases. The CDR3 is made up of 15 amino acids. The V segment lost 4 bases and the J segment 4 bases; nucleotides outside the gene matches: 9. CDR1 SGHRS and CDR2 YFSETQ come from the germline V gene. For the CDR3, the DNA is TGCGCCAGCAGCAGGGCTGAGACTAGCCCAGATACGCAGTATTTT. Amino acids: CASSRAETSPDTQYF.

The chain has TRBV3-1 and TRBJ2-7; 7 bases fit TRBD1. The CDR3 runs 13 residues. CDR1 and CDR2 from the germline V gene are LGHDT and YNNKEL (reference sequence). V trimming: 1 base; J trimming: 5 bases; junction bases outside the gene matches: 2. This CDR3 reads CASSQGQGDEQYF. CDR3 coding DNA: TGTGCCAGCAGCCAAGGACAGGGCGACGAGCAGTACTTC.

This clonotype was counted many times. This chain uses TRBV12-5 with TRBJ1-1; D gene unclear. V gave up 2 bases and J gave up 1 base, with 8 bases separating them. CDR3 length equals 14 residues. Germline assignment: CDR1 LGHNT and CDR2 FRNRAP. The CDR3, as DNA: TGTGCTAGTGGTTTGCCCGCGGGGAACACTGAAGCTTTCTTT. Protein product: CASGLPAGNTEAFF.

To note about this clonotype: Possible read error: a much larger clone is one base away. This chain joins TRBV20-1 and TRBJ2-7; possibly TRBD2 for D (7 bases). Germline CDR1 and CDR2: DFQATT and SNEGSKA (reference sequence). CDR3 length: 15 residues. CDR3 bases: TGCAGTGCTAGCCCGGGGGGCAGGGAGATCTACAAGCAGTACTTC. Its translation: CSASPGGREIYKQYF.

This clonotype was observed many times. This rearrangement joins TRBV5-1 to TRBJ1-1; D may be TRBD1 (5 bases). This CDR3 is built from 15 residues. CDR1 and CDR2 from the germline V gene are SGHRS and YFSETQ. The V end lost 1 base, the J end lost 10 bases, and 20 bases lay between the germline ends. The CDR3 bases are TGCGCCAGCAGCTTGAATTCAGGGTCTTACACGGGAGCTTTCTTT. This gives the protein CASSLNSGSYTGAFF.

The chain employs TRBV27 and TRBJ2-3, with TRBD2 identical over 7 bases. After removal of 2 bases from V and 5 bases from J, the junction contained 1 base not matched to a gene. This CDR3 region has 13 residues. Germline V CDR1 and CDR2: MNHEY, SMNVEV (reference sequence). The CDR3 nucleotides read TGTGCCAGCAGTTTACAGCGGGGAGATACGCAGTATTTT. This codes for CASSLQRGDTQYF.

In its sample, this clonotype was seen many times. This chain connects TRBV28 to TRBJ2-5; 7 bases line up with TRBD2. Germline CDR1 and CDR2: MDHEN and SYDVKM. This CDR3 comprises 12 residues. With V trimmed by 5 bases and J by 6 bases, 3 bases remained unmatched. Written as DNA, the CDR3 is TGTGCCAGCAGTGGACTAGTTCAGACCCAGTACTTC. Its translation: CASSGLVQTQYF.

Only a few counts were recorded for this clonotype. The chain employs TRBV27 and TRBJ2-6; tentative D call: TRBD1 (5 bases). The V end was cut by 8 bases, the J end by 3 bases, with 8 bases between. CDR3 length: 13 amino acids. The V gene's germline CDR1 is MNHEY and CDR2 SMNVEV (reference sequence). Here the CDR3 DNA reads TGTGCCAGCGGGGCCCGTGGGGCCAACGTCCTGACTTTC. Translating it yields CASGARGANVLTF.

This clonotype was observed a handful of times. The chain is built from TRBV5-1 and TRBJ1-6; D is possibly TRBD1 (6 bases). The V and J ends lost 3 bases and 5 bases respectively, with 12 bases between them. Germline CDR1 SGHRS, CDR2 YFSETQ. This CDR3 is built from 15 residues. The CDR3 nucleotides are TGCGCCAGCAGCTCGCAAAGGACAGATAATTCACCCCTCCACTTT. Protein sequence: CASSSQRTDNSPLHF. Full variable domain (rest looked up from reference TRBV5-1 and TRBJ1-6): KAGVTQTPRYLIKTRGQQVTLSCSPISGHRSVSWYQQTPGQGLQFLFEYFSETQRNKGNFPGRFSGRQFSNSRSEMNVSTLELGDSALYLCASSSQRTDNSPLHFGNGTRLTVT.

The chain couples TRBV20-1 to TRBJ1-6, with D perhaps matching TRBD1 (6 bases). The CDR3 runs to 16 residues. Germline CDR1 reads DFQATT; CDR2 reads SNEGSKA (reference sequence). With 5 bases removed from V and 7 bases from J, the gap between germline ends came to 21 bases. The CDR3: CSAPPVGGLGNSPLHF. The CDR3 bases are TGCAGTGCTCCGCCCGTTGGGGGCTTGGGAAATTCACCCCTCCACTTT.

The V and J genes are TRBV6-2 or TRBV6-3 and TRBJ2-5; 7 bases align to TRBD2. The junction had 8 bases not matched to a gene; V was cut back by 5 bases and J by 5 bases. In germline, CDR1 is MNHEY, CDR2 SVGEGT. CDR3 length: 14 amino acids. CDR3 coding DNA: TGTGCCAGCAGTCCTTTCTTGGGAGGGGAGACCCAGTACTTC. This sequence encodes CASSPFLGGETQYF.

This clonotype showed up many times. The CDR3: CASSQDRLANTEAFF. The CDR3 DNA is TGCGCCAGCAGCCAAGACCGTTTAGCGAACACTGAAGCTTTCTTT. V gene TRBV4-1 combines with J gene TRBJ1-1, with no clear D. Germline V gene lookup returns CDR1 MGHRA and CDR2 YSYEKL. V was trimmed by 0 bases and J by 1 base, leaving 9 bases between them. This CDR3 region has 15 residues.

The chain combines TRBV3-1 with TRBJ2-7; 9 positions agree with TRBD2. Germline V gene data show CDR1 as LGHDT and CDR2 as YNNKEL (reference sequence). V was clipped by 6 bases and J by 6 bases; unmatched bases: 9. The CDR3 is 14 residues long. The CDR3 DNA is TGTGCCAGCAGTCCCGGGACTAGCCTCCCCGAGCAGTACTTC. It specifies CASSPGTSLPEQYF.

This clonotype was seen a handful of times. The V gene is TRBV20-1, the J gene TRBJ1-2; D gene unclear. CDR1 is DFQATT, CDR2 SNEGSKA, per germline (reference sequence). The CDR3 is made up of 13 amino acids. V was clipped by 1 base and J by 1 base, with 7 bases between them. The DNA of the CDR3 is TGCAGTGCTAGAGTGGAATTTAACTATGGCTACACCTTC. Translating it yields CSARVEFNYGYTF.

This clonotype came up many times. CDR3 protein: CSAPTGFGTEAFF. CDR3 sequence (DNA): TGCAGTGCCCCAACAGGGTTTGGCACTGAAGCTTTCTTT. The rearrangement links TRBV20-1 to TRBJ1-1; a possible D gene is TRBD1 (6 bases). The V gene's germline CDR1 is DFQATT and CDR2 SNEGSKA (reference sequence). Trimming stripped 6 bases from V and 4 bases from J, with 15 bases between. The CDR3 is made up of 13 amino acids.

This clonotype was counted many times. The chain carries TRBV7-8 and TRBJ1-2, with D unclear. CDR1 is SGHVS, CDR2 FQNEAQ, per germline. The V gene lost 2 bases and the J gene lost 7 bases, with 17 bases spanning the gap. The CDR3 covers 15 residues. CDR3 coding DNA: TGTGCCAGCAGCTTACAGTCAGGTTCAGCGAGTGGCTACACCTTC. Residues: CASSLQSGSASGYTF. Variable domain in full (rest from reference TRBV7-8 and TRBJ1-2): GAGVSQSPRYKVAKRGQDVALRCDPISGHVSLFWYQQALGQGPEFLTYFQNEAQLDKSGLPSDRFFAERPEGSVSTLKIQRTQQEDSAVYLCASSLQSGSASGYTFGSGTRLTVV.

This clonotype was seen only a few times. The CDR3 DNA follows: TGTGCCAGCAGTTACTCCAGACGGACGAACACTGAAGCTTTCTTT. Translated, it gives CASSYSRRTNTEAFF. The rearrangement joins TRBV6-6 to TRBJ1-1; D is undetermined. Germline assignment: CDR1 MNHNY and CDR2 SVGAGI (reference sequence). The CDR3 contains 15 residues. V lost 0 bases and J 1 base, leaving 9 bases between the germline ends.

In regard to this clonotype: The junction departs from germline at one end; a sequencing error may be responsible. This chain uses TRBV18 with TRBJ1-2, with TRBD1 as a possible D gene (6 bases). The CDR3 is 14 residues long. CDR1 and CDR2 (germline): KGHSH, LQKENI. The CDR3 here is CAGSPSDRHYGYTF. The CDR3 DNA sequence: TGTGCCGGCTCACCTTCGGACAGACACTATGGCTACACCTTC.

The gene calls are TRBV9 and TRBJ2-2; D gene uncertain. Germline CDR1 SGDLS, CDR2 YYNGEE. The CDR3 totals 15 residues. Trimming took 0 bases from V and 6 from J, leaving 12 bases between them. CDR3 DNA sequence: TGTGCCAGCAGCGTAGATATAGGGATCCCCGGGGAGCTGTTTTTT. As protein: CASSVDIGIPGELFF.

This chain links TRBV6-1 with TRBJ2-7, with 8 bases identical to TRBD1. The CDR3 covers 14 residues. Per germline, CDR1 MNHNS and CDR2 SASEGT. The trim removed 6 bases at V and 4 bases at J, leaving 8 bases unmatched. CDR3 sequence: CASSTGQEAYEQYF. CDR3 nucleotides: TGTGCCAGCAGCACGGGACAGGAGGCTTACGAGCAGTACTTC.

This clonotype was picked up a small number of times. The chain couples TRBV4-2 to TRBJ1-4, with D unresolved. V was pared by 0 bases and J by 7 bases, with 12 bases between. This CDR3 is built from 15 residues. Germline V gene lookup returns CDR1 LGHNA and CDR2 YNFKEQ. This chain's CDR3 is CASSQEQTIPEKLFF. The CDR3 bases are TGTGCCAGCAGCCAAGAACAGACAATTCCTGAAAAACTGTTTTTT.

The chain is built from TRBV20-1 and TRBJ2-5, with a weak D call TRBD2 (7 bases). CDR3 length equals 12 residues. CDR1 is DFQATT, CDR2 SNEGSKA, per germline (reference sequence). Trimming removed 7 bases from V and 5 bases from J, with 14 bases in between. The CDR3 coding sequence is TGCAGTGAGGGGGGGGGCGCGGAGACCCAGTACTTC. It is translated as CSEGGGAETQYF.

This chain's CDR3 is CATSGAGDGYTF. In DNA form, the CDR3 reads TGTGCCACCAGTGGGGCAGGGGATGGCTACACCTTC. This chain joins TRBV24-1 and TRBJ1-2; a possible D gene is TRBD1 (6 bases). Germline V lookup: CDR1 KGHDR, CDR2 SFDVKD. V gave up 5 bases and J gave up 6 bases, with 9 bases separating them. The CDR3 is made up of 12 amino acids.

In this sample, this clonotype turned up a few times. This chain links TRBV6-5 with TRBJ2-7; D is possibly TRBD2 (6 bases). The CDR3 totals 15 residues. Between the trimmed V and J ends, which lost 0 bases and 7 bases, there was a span of 16 bases. Germline V gene lookup returns CDR1 MNHEY and CDR2 SVGAGI. CDR3 sequence reads: CASSYSFGEAGEQYF. The CDR3 DNA reads as TGTGCCAGCAGTTACTCATTTGGGGAGGCGGGGGAGCAGTACTTC.

At least ten counts were recorded for this clonotype. V usage is TRBV27 and J usage is TRBJ2-3, with 11 bases matching TRBD2. After removal of 6 bases from V and 4 bases from J, the junction contained 18 bases not matched to a gene. The CDR3 totals 19 residues. Germline CDR1 reads MNHEY; CDR2 reads SMNVEV (reference sequence). Here the CDR3 DNA reads TGTGCCAGCAGCCGGACAGCCGTGACTAGCGGGAATATCGCAGATACGCAGTATTTT. Its protein is CASSRTAVTSGNIADTQYF.

This clonotype was found many times. The rearrangement uses TRBV6-1 and TRBJ2-6, with D tentatively TRBD1 (6 bases). Looked up from germline, CDR1 is MNHNS and CDR2 is SASEGT. V was clipped by 3 bases and J by 0 bases, with 9 bases between them. The CDR3 totals 16 residues. The CDR3: CASSDADSSGANVLTF. The CDR3 DNA sequence: TGTGCCAGCAGTGATGCGGACAGCTCTGGGGCCAACGTCCTGACTTTC.

The chain couples TRBV7-3 to TRBJ2-2; no definite D call. The V end was cut by 1 base, the J end by 0 bases, with 6 bases between. CDR1 is SGHTA and CDR2 is FQGTGA in the germline V gene. This CDR3 region has 15 residues. Here the CDR3 reads CASSLNVANTGELFF. The CDR3 region has the DNA TGTGCCAGCAGCTTAAACGTCGCGAACACCGGGGAGCTGTTTTTT.